This TCR beta chain was identified during a study of T cells in Graves' hyperthyroidism and ophthalmopathy. Germline-derived CDR1 and CDR2 are SGHRS and YFSETQ. V lost 0 bases and J 4 bases, leaving 11 bases between the germline ends. This CDR3 has 14 residues. Amplification of TCR beta CDR3 regions used RNA as the template. The study used the HTBI primer set for a first-round RT-PCR of the TCR CDR3. TCRdb recomputed calls from the multiplex PCR reads with MiXCR, one row per CDR3 protein. The sample has 470,000 or so distinct CDR3 sequences; about 20% are singletons. At least ten counts were recorded for this clonotype. Hyperthyroidism, newly diagnosed and lasting under 2 months, affected patients aged 18 to 65.

This clonotype was sampled from a man younger than 35 with Graves' hyperthyroidism. Material: blood. V and J are TRBV5-1 and TRBJ2-7; D is undetermined. In DNA, the CDR3 is TGCGCCAGCAGCTTGGACACGGGCCCTTACGAGCAGTACTTC. The encoded protein is CASSLDTGPYEQYF.